This is a list of T cell receptor beta chains from one sample in a study of graft-versus-host responses after intestinal transplantation. The protocol was immunoSEQ multiplex PCR, while the TCRdb copy is restricted to in-frame clones and leaves out a portion. This sample yields around 92,000 clones, of which 86% are seen a single time; 1.4% belongs to the top ten. This sample comprised PBMCs, obtained 255 days after intestinal transplant. All receptors derive from a human patient who received an intestinal transplant, so some T cells may come from the graft donor. Each CDR3 is given with its conserved first and last residue. A D gene is named only where the DNA matches it firmly. Only some rows state a clone size, as once, few, many or a class for expanded clones.

j_call v_call clone_size d_call cdr3_aa cdr3_nt
TRBJ2-3 TRBV27 once . CASSRLGDTDTQYF TGTGCCAGCAGCCGCTTAGGGGACACAGATACGCAGTATTTT
TRBJ1-2 TRBV5-1 . TRBD1 CASSLDYRGQGYTF TGCGCCAGCAGCTTGGATTACAGGGGGCAAGGCTACACCTTC
TRBJ1-2 TRBV27 . . CASSLSGGDYGYTF TGTGCCAGCAGTTTAAGTGGTGGGGACTATGGCTACACCTTC
TRBJ1-2 TRBV5-4 . . CASSSSNYGYTF TGTGCCAGCAGCTCCTCTAACTATGGCTACACCTTC
TRBJ2-5 TRBV7-6 . TRBD1 CASSPRDSQETQYF TGTGCCAGCAGCCCGAGGGACAGTCAAGAGACCCAGTACTTC
TRBJ2-1 TRBV7-6 . TRBD1 CASSSDRGNEQFF TGTGCCAGCAGCTCCGACAGGGGGAATGAGCAGTTCTTC
TRBJ1-2 TRBV7-3 . . CASSFRRGDGYTF TGTGCCAGCAGCTTCCGTCGGGGGGACGGCTACACCTTC
TRBJ1-5 TRBV7-9 once . CASSLGLGGAHQPQHF TGTGCCAGCAGCTTAGGGCTTGGAGGGGCGCATCAGCCCCAGCATTTT
TRBJ1-5 TRBV4-1 . TRBD1 CASSQDGEGYRGSNQPQHF TGCGCCAGCAGCCAAGACGGGGAGGGGTACAGGGGAAGCAATCAGCCCCAGCATTTT
TRBJ2-5 TRBV28 . . CASSFPRQGLQETQYF TGTGCCAGCAGTTTTCCCAGACAGGGACTCCAAGAGACCCAGTACTTC
TRBJ1-2 TRBV6-5 few . CASSYSGGGTYGGYTF TGTGCCAGCAGTTATTCCGGGGGGGGAACATATGGAGGCTACACCTTC
TRBJ2-7 TRBV13 . TRBD1 CASSFEDRQTNEQYF TGTGCCAGCAGCTTCGAGGACAGGCAGACTAACGAGCAGTACTTC
TRBJ2-2 TRBV5-1 . TRBD2 CASSWDRGDTGELFF TGCGCCAGCAGCTGGGACCGGGGGGACACCGGGGAGCTGTTTTTT
TRBJ2-4 TRBV5-6 . . CASRRGGAKNIQYF TGTGCCAGCAGACGGGGTGGGGCCAAAAACATTCAGTACTTC
TRBJ2-4 TRBV2 . . CASSARGRDKNIQYF TGTGCCAGCAGCGCTAGGGGTAGGGACAAAAACATTCAGTACTTC
TRBJ2-2 TRBV6-5 . TRBD1 CASSGDRGLTGELFF TGTGCCAGCAGTGGGGACAGGGGGCTCACCGGGGAGCTGTTTTTT
TRBJ1-3 TRBV2 . . CASEGSGNTIYF TGTGCCAGCGAAGGCTCTGGAAACACCATATATTTT
TRBJ1-2 TRBV21-1 few . CASSLCRGGGYGYTF TGTGCCAGCAGCCTGTGCAGGGGGGGAGGCTATGGCTACACCTTC
TRBJ1-1 TRBV19 . TRBD1 CARDRGPDTEAFF TGTGCCAGGGACAGGGGGCCGGACACTGAAGCTTTCTTT
TRBJ2-1 TRBV5-1 . TRBD2 CASSFTLTSGIYNEQFF TGCGCCAGCAGCTTCACCCTGACTAGCGGAATCTACAATGAGCAGTTCTTC
TRBJ2-7 TRBV10-2 . TRBD2 CASSERGGGNEQYF TGCGCCAGCAGTGAGCGGGGGGGTGGGAACGAGCAGTACTTC
TRBJ2-7 TRBV14 . . CASSPQENLLYEQYF TGTGCCAGCAGCCCCCAGGAAAACCTTCTCTACGAGCAGTACTTC
TRBJ2-2 TRBV4-1 . . CASSQLLANTGELFF TGCGCCAGCAGCCAGCTACTAGCGAACACCGGGGAGCTGTTTTTT
TRBJ1-1 TRBV28 . . CASSVDTGYEAFF TGTGCCAGCAGTGTAGATACAGGTTACGAAGCTTTCTTT
TRBJ2-1 TRBV5-1 . TRBD1 CASSLGWTGGNNENEQFF TGCGCCAGCAGCTTGGGATGGACAGGGGGTAACAATGAGAATGAGCAGTTCTTC
TRBJ2-7 TRBV10-1 . . CASSIALGGSYEQYF TGCGCCAGCAGTATCGCCTTGGGCGGCTCCTACGAGCAGTACTTC
TRBJ1-2 TRBV11-2 . . CASSTQIGRDYGYTF TGTGCCAGCAGCACCCAGATCGGGAGGGACTATGGCTACACCTTC
TRBJ1-1 TRBV15 . . CATSNPGGGPNTEAFF TGTGCCACCAGCAATCCTGGGGGGGGACCGAACACTGAAGCTTTCTTT
TRBJ1-1 TRBV7-9 . . CASSLGSHWNTEAFF TGTGCCAGCAGCTTAGGATCCCACTGGAACACTGAAGCTTTCTTT
TRBJ2-7 TRBV9 . TRBD1 CASSVVGTGEQYF TGTGCCAGCAGCGTTGTCGGGACAGGGGAGCAGTACTTC